This T cell receptor beta chain was retrieved from a study of regulatory T cells in long-lasting Graves disease. Documented time point: persistent/refractory GD, antithyroid drugs over 5 years with positive TRAb. After RNA was extracted from PBMCs, the TCR library was made from it. Patients were from an endocrinology department in Xi'an, China. Investigators prepared the TCR beta libraries by applying iRepertoire HTBI primers and Arm-PCR of CDR3 regions. MiXCR, run by TCRdb on the multiplex PCR reads, gives a single entry per CDR3 protein. The repertoire holds under 500,000 distinct CDR3 sequences, with around 20% as singletons. Overall study findings and caveats: Persistent patients shared more public clonotypes (around 2,500) than new patients (roughly 970). TCR diversity was lower in persistent than newly diagnosed Graves' disease. Few sampled subjects may have lowered accuracy.

This clonotype was picked up many times. Its antigen is currently unknown. This CDR3 contains 15 residues. V lost 3 bases and J lost 7, with 16 bases in between. Germline V gene data show CDR1 as SNHLY and CDR2 as FYNNEI. The chain is built from TRBV2 and TRBJ1-5; maybe TRBD1 (6 bases). Source: peripheral blood mononuclear cells (PBMCs), taken when the disease was refractory, from a patient treated with antithyroid drugs. This clonotype was sampled from a female donor with Graves disease. The CDR3 bases are TGTGCCAGCAGTGATAGGGGTTTAACAGGGCAGCCCCAGCATTTT. It yields the protein CASSDRGLTGQPQHF.